A single T cell receptor (beta chain) is shown here with its context. Which antigen it targets is not known. Qualities for individual bases were not recorded, and no much larger clone is one base off. Sorted unstimulated T cells and proliferating T cells recovered from mixed lymphocyte reactions underwent TCRbeta CDR3 sequencing. Fresh whole blood from over 8 HLA-typed healthy donors was used to isolate PBMCs. This sample is part of a study of siplizumab effects on memory and regulatory T cells (dated by TCRdb to about 2019). About the study as a whole: The effect of the anti-CD2 antibody siplizumab on alloreactive T-cell subsets was examined in allogeneic mixed lymphocyte reactions constructed from human PBMCs. On the study overall, not on this receptor specifically: Among mappable alloreactive CD4+ clones, an average Treg-derived fraction of over 60% was observed with siplizumab, compared with 26.9% in control reactions. Compared with memory T cells, unstimulated naive T cells appeared more diverse, and naive cells seemed to make a substantial contribution to the alloresponse. Siplizumab significantly lowered the cumulative frequency of alloreactive sequences that could be traced to unstimulated CD4+ memory T cells. Because sequences at frequencies below about 10^-5 were poorly captured, only a minor fraction of alloreactive clones could be mapped back to unstimulated subsets. About 75-95% of proliferating CD4+ or CD8+ clones could not be given a naive or memory phenotype. The suppressive function of proliferating Tregs from siplizumab cultures was not functionally confirmed.

Receptors were amplified or captured by the immunoSEQ multiplex PCR assay. About 9.1 x 10^4 TCR templates per sample were assayed on the deep sequencing platform. Genomic DNA extracted from sorted T cells was used for TCRbeta CDR3 sequencing. Regarding the original processing steps: The R programming language was used for the clonal analysis of the TCRbeta CDR3 data. Alloreactive CD4+ and CD8+ clones were defined by comparing unstimulated samples with post-reaction CFSE-low samples. Regulatory or non-regulatory origin of alloreactive CD4+ clones was assigned by matching sequences to the sorted unstimulated Treg and non-Treg repertoires. What TCRdb holds here is the immuneACCESS table cut down to in-frame rearrangements. Part of the clones is not present; checked against another copy, under half of the missing clones reflect an unresolved V gene, and the others are unexplained. V and J calls plus clone size are reproduced from that table; the DNA served to infer D and trimming. The sample has more than 85,000 clones on record, more than 90% of them singletons. Roughly 2.5% of the sample is in the top ten clones.

CDR1 is given as SGDLS and CDR2 as YYNGEE, both from the germline V gene. The V and J ends are trimmed by 4 bases and 0 bases, leaving 14 bases between them. From its cysteine to its phenylalanine, the CDR3 spans 16 amino acids. The kept DNA is CDR3 alone, 48 bases in frame from the first base. The sample taken for sequencing was CD4+ T cells sorted from blood. This receptor was obtained from a human donor in good health. Some clones in this sample may be carry-over from other donors' samples. The chain employs TRBV9 and TRBJ2-1, and perhaps TRBD1 as D gene, on 5 matching bases. In nucleotide form, the sequence is TGTGCCAGCAGCCCCTCGGACACTCGCTCCTACAATGAGCAGTTCTTC. Its protein product is CASSPSDTRSYNEQFF.